This is a list of T cell receptor beta chains from one sample in a study of CD8+ T cells in alopecia areata. Method: immunoSEQ multiplex PCR; TCRdb's copy keeps in-frame clones and lacks some. The table lists 90,000 to 150,000 clones, around 53% of them singletons. Sequencing was performed on CD4+ T cells sorted from blood, taken at week 4, from a patient treated with tofacitinib. These receptors all come from a human donor with alopecia areata. The CDR3 runs from the conserved cysteine through the conserved F or W. The D gene is left open where the match is weak. Only part of the rows carry a size: once, few, many, or a class if the clone is expanded.

few,TRBV15,17,TRBJ1-6,NA,TGTGCCACCAGCAGAAGGAGGACCGGGACACTAAATTCACCCCTCCACTTT,CATSRRRTGTLNSPLHF
NA,TRBV6-1,13,TRBJ1-5,NA,TGTGCCAGCATGTTCCGATCCAATCAGCCCCAGCATTTT,CASMFRSNQPQHF
few,TRBV27,15,TRBJ2-6,NA,TGTGCCAGCAGGTACCAGGGGTCTGGGGCCAACGTCCTGACTTTC,CASRYQGSGANVLTF
NA,TRBV10-3,12,TRBJ2-5,NA,TGTGCCATCAGAGAGATTGGAGAGACCCAGTACTTC,CAIREIGETQYF
once,TRBV29-1,15,TRBJ2-3,TRBD2,TGCAGCGTTGGGAAGCTAGCGGGGAGCACAGATACGCAGTATTTT,CSVGKLAGSTDTQYF
NA,TRBV30,13,TRBJ2-7,NA,TGTGCCTGGAGTGTTGGCTTCTACTACGAGCAGTACTTC,CAWSVGFYYEQYF
NA,TRBV29-1,12,TRBJ2-5,NA,TGCAGCGTAGAACACCTACAAGAGACCCAGTACTTC,CSVEHLQETQYF
NA,TRBV7-2,14,TRBJ2-1,TRBD1,TGTGCCAGCAGCTTTCGACAGGGGAGGAATGAGCAGTTCTTC,CASSFRQGRNEQFF
NA,TRBV11-2,16,TRBJ2-7,TRBD1,TGTGCCAGCAGCTTAGATCTTGGGACAGGGGGCTACGAGCAGTACTTC,CASSLDLGTGGYEQYF
few,TRBV19,14,TRBJ1-2,NA,TGTGCCAGTAGTATCGGTCTTGGAGACAACCGGGGTGCCTTC,CASSIGLGDNRGAF
few,TRBV6-5,15,TRBJ2-7,TRBD2,TGTGCCAGCTACCCCGGTGGGGGGGGCTCCTACGAGCAGTACTTC,CASYPGGGGSYEQYF
NA,TRBV6-5,14,TRBJ2-7,TRBD1,TGTGCCAGCAGGTCCGGGACAGGTTCCTACGAGCAGTACTTC,CASRSGTGSYEQYF
few,TRBV7-9,14,TRBJ2-3,NA,TGTGCCAGCAGCCCAAGGGCCCAAACAGATACGCAGTATTTT,CASSPRAQTDTQYF
NA,TRBV18,13,TRBJ2-7,NA,TGTGCCAGCTCACTCCTTTCGTCAGGGGAGCAGTACTTC,CASSLLSSGEQYF
NA,TRBV5-1,12,TRBJ1-4,NA,TGCGCCAGCAGCTTGGGAGGTGAAAAACTGTTTTTT,CASSLGGEKLFF
few,TRBV5-1,14,TRBJ1-1,NA,TGCGCCAGCAGCTATGACCGGGGGGTGACTGAAGCTTTCTTT,CASSYDRGVTEAFF
NA,TRBV29-1,16,TRBJ2-1,TRBD1,TGCAGCGTTGAAAACCCGGGGGGACAGGGCTACAATGAGCAGTTCTTC,CSVENPGGQGYNEQFF
NA,TRBV7-2,15,TRBJ1-1,NA,TGTGCCAGCAGCTTAGTTGGAGGGGCGCGTACTGAAGCTTTCTTT,CASSLVGGARTEAFF
NA,TRBV27,13,TRBJ1-5,NA,TGTGCCAGCAGGATCCAGGCGGATCAGCCCCAGCATTTT,CASRIQADQPQHF
NA,TRBV29-1,13,TRBJ2-1,NA,TGCAGCGGGGGACTTGTACCGGGCAATGAGCAGTTCTTC,CSGGLVPGNEQFF
NA,TRBV19,14,TRBJ2-3,TRBD1,TGTGCCAGTAGCCGGGACAGGGCTACAGATACGCAGTATTTT,CASSRDRATDTQYF
once,TRBV30,13,TRBJ1-5,NA,TGTGCCTGGAGTGTACTGGACCATCAGCCCCAGCATTTT,CAWSVLDHQPQHF